The sequence of this T cell receptor beta chain was determined in a study of beta chain features in type 1 diabetes. Study-wide results and caveats: A potential influence of HLA type upon TCRB rearrangement remained unresolved herein. Shortening of TCRB CDR3s, moderate but significant, appeared in all four CD4+ subsets of Type 1 diabetes patients.

With respect to this clone: Its target is not known.

Germline V CDR1 and CDR2: MNHNY, SVGAGI (reference sequence). This CDR3 contains 13 residues. V trimming: 2 bases; J trimming: 7 bases; junction bases outside the gene matches: 3. The isolated RNA, all of it, was reverse transcribed, so expressed TCRB transcripts were what got sequenced. Sequencing used immunoSEQ multiplex PCR; TCRdb keeps in-frame clones, though not all of them. The sample records 150,000 to 200,000 clones, just over 8% being singletons. The TCR comes from a woman aged 18-29 years with type 1 diabetes. Sequences were obtained from central memory CD4+ T cells from blood. The chain joins TRBV6-6 to TRBJ1-2, with 8 bases lining up with TRBD1. The CDR3 loop is CASSYLTGAGYTF. Here the CDR3 DNA reads TGTGCCAGCAGTTACCTGACAGGGGCTGGCTACACCTTC.